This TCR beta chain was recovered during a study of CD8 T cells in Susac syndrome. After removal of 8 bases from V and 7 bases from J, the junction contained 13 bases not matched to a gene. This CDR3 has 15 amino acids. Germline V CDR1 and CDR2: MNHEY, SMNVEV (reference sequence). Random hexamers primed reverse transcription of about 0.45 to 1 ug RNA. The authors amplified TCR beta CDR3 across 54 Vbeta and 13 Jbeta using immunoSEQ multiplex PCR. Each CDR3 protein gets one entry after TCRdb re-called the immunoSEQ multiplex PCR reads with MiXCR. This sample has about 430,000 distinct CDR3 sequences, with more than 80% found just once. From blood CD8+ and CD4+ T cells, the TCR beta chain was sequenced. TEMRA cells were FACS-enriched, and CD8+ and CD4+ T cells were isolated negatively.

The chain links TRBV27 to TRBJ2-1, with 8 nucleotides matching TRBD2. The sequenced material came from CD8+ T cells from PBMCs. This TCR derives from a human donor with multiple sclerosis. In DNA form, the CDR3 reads TGTGCCAGCGGAGTCGCCCCGGCGGGGGGAAATGAGCAGTTCTTC. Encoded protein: CASGVAPAGGNEQFF.